A single T cell receptor (beta chain) is shown here with its context. There is no known antigen for this receptor. No base quality values were provided; no much bigger clone lies one nucleotide off. Including cysteine and phenylalanine, the CDR3 has 16 amino acids. The retained sequence is limited to the CDR3, 48 bases, with the frame set at the first base. The germline V gene gives CDR1 as SQVTM and CDR2 as ANQGSEA. V sheds 7 bases and J sheds 5 bases, leaving 26 bases between their ends. TCRbeta CDR3 regions were amplified from genomic DNA by means of the immunoSEQ Assay, a bias-controlled multiplex PCR. The study's processing was this. The number of nucleated cells in each sample was estimated by amplification of reference gene primers within the assay. To quantify the absolute abundance of each unique TCRbeta CDR3 rearrangement, sequence reads were collapsed and filtered. For each sample, productive Simpson clonality was calculated as the square root of Simpson's diversity index across productive rearrangements. This immuneACCESS table, as held by TCRdb, lists in-frame sequences with V and J called but not all clones. Of the missing ones, under half trace to an unresolved V gene in checked studies; the others have no known cause. V, J and clone size are those of that table, while D and trimming were read from the DNA. Here the sample has roughly 250,000 clones; about nine tenths occur a single time. Roughly 12% of the sample belongs to the ten largest clones.

This sample was included in a study of blood T cell repertoires in COVID-19 (dated by TCRdb to about 2020). The study in broad terms: Collaborator samples came from the United States, Italy and Spain and covered acute and convalescent phases of COVID-19. The material from the prospective study consisted of cDNA or gDNA derived from T cells, B-cell-depleted T cells, or PBMCs. HLA class I and class II types, where available, came from metadata supplied by the sample provider rather than from assay-based typing. The repertoires were made available in a free public database intended to serve as a resource for research on the immune response to SARS-CoV-2. Deeply sampled blood TCRbeta repertoires from subjects exposed to, actively infected with, or recovered from COVID-19 were included in the dataset. The samples were drawn from the first 160 participants of the ongoing ImmuneRACE study and from 950 to 1,500 subjects provided by 6 global collaborators. The sample metadata nearly always contained a de-identified subject ID, COVID-19 status, age in years and sex. The study at large found these results: How much clinical and demographic metadata was included differed by source and by participant, and the metadata was provided uncurated.

At one collaborating source in Seattle, patients were enrolled during active infection and were followed longitudinally through the course of disease. Collaborating institutions collected whole blood in K2EDTA tubes following their own protocols. For TCRbeta analysis, collaborators shipped samples in one of three forms: frozen whole blood, isolated PBMCs, or DNA extracted from either of those sample types. The sequence derives from a woman between 25 and 40 years old with COVID-19, enrolled during active disease. Sequenced input: peripheral blood. Here the chain combines TRBV29-1 and TRBJ1-1, with the D gene too uncertain to name. The DNA sequence is TGCAGCGCTAGTTTCCGGGCCCTTCGGTCGGGGACTGAAGCTTTCTTT. It specifies CSASFRALRSGTEAFF.